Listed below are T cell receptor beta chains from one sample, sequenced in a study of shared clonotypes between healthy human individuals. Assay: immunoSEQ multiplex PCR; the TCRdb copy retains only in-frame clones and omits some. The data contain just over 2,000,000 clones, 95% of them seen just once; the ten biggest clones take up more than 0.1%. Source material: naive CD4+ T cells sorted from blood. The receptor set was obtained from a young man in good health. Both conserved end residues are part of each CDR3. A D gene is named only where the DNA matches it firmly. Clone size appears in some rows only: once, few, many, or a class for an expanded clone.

CDR3aa: CASSLDPASNYEQYF
CDR3nt: TGTGCCAGCAGCTTAGATCCGGCCAGCAACTACGAGCAGTACTTC
abundance: many
j_gene: TRBJ2-7
d_gene: -
v_gene: TRBV11-2

CDR3aa: CASSIGGETYNEQFF
CDR3nt: TGTGCCAGTAGTATAGGGGGAGAGACCTACAATGAGCAGTTCTTC
abundance: -
j_gene: TRBJ2-1
d_gene: -
v_gene: TRBV19

CDR3aa: CASSGTGFEQYF
CDR3nt: TGTGCCAGCAGCGGTACAGGGTTCGAGCAGTACTTC
abundance: -
j_gene: TRBJ2-7
d_gene: -
v_gene: TRBV11-2

CDR3aa: CASSSMVEKLFF
CDR3nt: TGTGCCAGCAGCTCTATGGTTGAAAAACTGTTTTTT
abundance: -
j_gene: TRBJ1-4
d_gene: -
v_gene: TRBV5-6

CDR3aa: CASSPSQSSYNEQFF
CDR3nt: TGTGCCAGCTCACCGTCCCAGAGCTCCTACAATGAGCAGTTCTTC
abundance: -
j_gene: TRBJ2-1
d_gene: -
v_gene: TRBV18

CDR3aa: CASSLAGAFSNEQFF
CDR3nt: TGTGCCAGCAGCTTAGCGGGGGCCTTTTCTAATGAGCAGTTCTTC
abundance: -
j_gene: TRBJ2-1
d_gene: -
v_gene: TRBV7-3

CDR3aa: CASSLGDRVQVPTF
CDR3nt: TGTGCCAGCAGCTTGGGGGACAGGGTACAAGTCCCCACCTTC
abundance: -
j_gene: TRBJ1-2
d_gene: TRBD1
v_gene: TRBV5-4

CDR3aa: CASRPSTDTQYF
CDR3nt: TGTGCCAGTCGTCCCTCCACAGATACGCAGTATTTT
abundance: few
j_gene: TRBJ2-3
d_gene: -
v_gene: TRBV6-5

CDR3aa: CSVDTARETQYF
CDR3nt: TGCAGCGTTGATACAGCCCGGGAGACCCAGTACTTC
abundance: -
j_gene: TRBJ2-5
d_gene: -
v_gene: TRBV29-1

CDR3aa: CASNRDGIPPDTQYF
CDR3nt: TGTGCCAGCAATCGGGACGGGATCCCCCCAGATACGCAGTATTTT
abundance: -
j_gene: TRBJ2-3
d_gene: -
v_gene: TRBV2

CDR3aa: CASSLAITDQETQYF
CDR3nt: TGCGCCAGCAGCTTGGCCATAACAGACCAAGAGACCCAGTACTTC
abundance: -
j_gene: TRBJ2-5
d_gene: -
v_gene: TRBV5-1

CDR3aa: CASSLALDLYGYTF
CDR3nt: TGTGCCAGCAGCTTAGCTTTGGACCTCTATGGCTACACCTTC
abundance: -
j_gene: TRBJ1-2
d_gene: -
v_gene: TRBV7-8

CDR3aa: CAWTRLTALAENIQYF
CDR3nt: TGTGCCTGGACTCGCCTTACGGCATTGGCAGAAAACATTCAGTACTTC
abundance: -
j_gene: TRBJ2-4
d_gene: -
v_gene: TRBV30

CDR3aa: CASKTSEARSYNEQFF
CDR3nt: TGCGCCAGCAAGACTAGCGAGGCTCGCTCCTACAATGAGCAGTTCTTC
abundance: -
j_gene: TRBJ2-1
d_gene: TRBD2
v_gene: TRBV5-1

CDR3aa: CAWSYGSGVGGKLFF
CDR3nt: TGTGCCTGGAGTTACGGTTCGGGGGTAGGAGGAAAACTGTTTTTT
abundance: -
j_gene: TRBJ1-4
d_gene: -
v_gene: TRBV30

CDR3aa: CASSEQVRGRPFTEETQYF
CDR3nt: TGTGCCAGCAGTGAACAGGTCAGAGGTCGTCCCTTCACAGAAGAGACCCAGTACTTC
abundance: -
j_gene: TRBJ2-5
d_gene: -
v_gene: TRBV6-1

CDR3aa: CAISPGQGTSGGTTYEQYF
CDR3nt: TGTGCCATCAGCCCCGGTCAAGGGACTAGCGGGGGGACTACCTACGAGCAGTACTTC
abundance: -
j_gene: TRBJ2-7
d_gene: TRBD2
v_gene: TRBV10-3

CDR3aa: CASSLAGRNSPLHF
CDR3nt: TGTGCCAGCAGCTTGGCAGGGCGTAATTCACCCCTCCACTTT
abundance: -
j_gene: TRBJ1-6
d_gene: -
v_gene: TRBV5-6

CDR3aa: CASSLGDPNTEAFF
CDR3nt: TGCGCCAGCAGCTTGGGTGACCCAAACACTGAAGCTTTCTTT
abundance: -
j_gene: TRBJ1-1
d_gene: -
v_gene: TRBV5-1

CDR3aa: CASRSGGITGELFF
CDR3nt: TGTGCCAGTAGGTCAGGGGGCATCACCGGGGAGCTGTTTTTT
abundance: -
j_gene: TRBJ2-2
d_gene: TRBD1
v_gene: TRBV19

CDR3aa: CASSQGAGWIWFIYQPQHF
CDR3nt: TGCGCCAGCAGCCAAGGGGCAGGGTGGATATGGTTCATCTATCAGCCCCAGCATTTT
abundance: -
j_gene: TRBJ1-5
d_gene: -
v_gene: TRBV4-3

CDR3aa: CASSSRSNTEAFF
CDR3nt: TGTGCCAGCAGTTCGCGATCGAACACTGAAGCTTTCTTT
abundance: -
j_gene: TRBJ1-1
d_gene: -
v_gene: TRBV6-9

CDR3aa: CASSPREGPDTQYF
CDR3nt: TGCGCCAGCAGCCCCAGAGAGGGGCCAGATACGCAGTATTTT
abundance: -
j_gene: TRBJ2-3
d_gene: -
v_gene: TRBV4-3

CDR3aa: CAWRGQSYEQYF
CDR3nt: TGTGCCTGGAGAGGGCAGAGCTACGAGCAGTACTTC
abundance: -
j_gene: TRBJ2-7
d_gene: -
v_gene: TRBV30

CDR3aa: CASRSGQGGIQYF
CDR3nt: TGTGCCAGCAGATCTGGACAGGGGGGCATTCAGTACTTC
abundance: -
j_gene: TRBJ2-4
d_gene: TRBD1
v_gene: TRBV6-5

CDR3aa: CASSLTWRSEQYF
CDR3nt: TGTGCCAGCAGCTTAACGTGGAGGAGCGAGCAGTACTTC
abundance: -
j_gene: TRBJ2-7
d_gene: -
v_gene: TRBV7-3

CDR3aa: CAREGAGRMAMNTEAFF
CDR3nt: TGTGCCCGCGAAGGGGCAGGGCGGATGGCAATGAACACTGAAGCTTTCTTT
abundance: -
j_gene: TRBJ1-1
d_gene: -
v_gene: TRBV30

CDR3aa: CASSETGTGRGELFF
CDR3nt: TGTGCCAGCAGTGAAACCGGGACAGGGCGCGGGGAGCTGTTTTTT
abundance: -
j_gene: TRBJ2-2
d_gene: TRBD1
v_gene: TRBV25-1

CDR3aa: CASSSPGLAVDEQFF
CDR3nt: TGTGCCAGCAGCTCTCCGGGACTAGCGGTGGATGAGCAGTTCTTC
abundance: -
j_gene: TRBJ2-1
d_gene: TRBD2
v_gene: TRBV11-2

CDR3aa: CAWSPGGDRELFF
CDR3nt: TGTGCCTGGAGTCCTGGGGGCGATAGGGAGCTGTTTTTT
abundance: -
j_gene: TRBJ2-2
d_gene: -
v_gene: TRBV30

CDR3aa: CASSEYGGGGKFF
CDR3nt: TGTGCCAGCAGTGAATATGGGGGAGGAGGAAAGTTCTTC
abundance: -
j_gene: TRBJ2-1
d_gene: -
v_gene: TRBV2

CDR3aa: CASSLDGLRAEETQYF
CDR3nt: TGCGCCAGCAGCTTGGATGGACTGAGGGCGGAAGAGACCCAGTACTTC
abundance: -
j_gene: TRBJ2-5
d_gene: -
v_gene: TRBV5-1

CDR3aa: CASSVGTANSPLHF
CDR3nt: TGTGCCAGCAGTGTGGGGACAGCAAATTCACCCCTCCACTTT
abundance: few
j_gene: TRBJ1-6
d_gene: TRBD1
v_gene: TRBV2

CDR3aa: CASSLVAGGPLPKNIQYF
CDR3nt: TGTGCCAGCAGCTTAGTTGCGGGGGGGCCCCTACCCAAAAACATTCAGTACTTC
abundance: -
j_gene: TRBJ2-4
d_gene: TRBD2
v_gene: TRBV7-8

CDR3aa: CASRQGRNTEAFF
CDR3nt: TGTGCCAGCAGGCAGGGAAGGAACACTGAAGCTTTCTTT
abundance: -
j_gene: TRBJ1-1
d_gene: -
v_gene: TRBV6-1

CDR3aa: CASSLGSLASSPYEQYF
CDR3nt: TGTGCCAGCAGCTTAGGGAGTTTGGCCTCAAGCCCCTACGAGCAGTACTTC
abundance: -
j_gene: TRBJ2-7
d_gene: -
v_gene: TRBV7-2

CDR3aa: CASSSRVRLNYNEQFF
CDR3nt: TGTGCCAGCAGTTCGAGGGTTCGACTAAACTACAATGAGCAGTTCTTC
abundance: -
j_gene: TRBJ2-1
d_gene: -
v_gene: TRBV7-9

CDR3aa: CANGKNEQYF
CDR3nt: TGCGCCAACGGAAAAAACGAGCAGTACTTC
abundance: once
j_gene: TRBJ2-7
d_gene: -
v_gene: TRBV10-1

CDR3aa: CSGGQGFGEQYF
CDR3nt: TGCAGCGGCGGACAGGGCTTCGGCGAGCAGTACTTC
abundance: once
j_gene: TRBJ2-7
d_gene: TRBD1
v_gene: TRBV29-1

CDR3aa: CASSQDAPTGGITDTQYF
CDR3nt: TGCGCCAGCAGCCAAGATGCCCCTACAGGGGGGATAACAGATACGCAGTATTTT
abundance: -
j_gene: TRBJ2-3
d_gene: TRBD1
v_gene: TRBV4-1

CDR3aa: CASSSRQGGMNTEAFF
CDR3nt: TGCGCCAGCAGCTCCCGACAGGGGGGAATGAACACTGAAGCTTTCTTT
abundance: -
j_gene: TRBJ1-1
d_gene: TRBD1
v_gene: TRBV5-1

CDR3aa: CASSEGVTQYF
CDR3nt: TGTGCCAGCAGCGAAGGGGTGACCCAGTACTTC
abundance: -
j_gene: TRBJ2-5
d_gene: -
v_gene: TRBV6-1

CDR3aa: CASSAGTEAFF
CDR3nt: TGTGCCAGCAGTGCCGGGACTGAAGCTTTCTTT
abundance: -
j_gene: TRBJ1-1
d_gene: -
v_gene: TRBV2

CDR3aa: CASRPPGWDTEAFF
CDR3nt: TGTGCCAGCAGGCCACCAGGATGGGACACTGAAGCTTTCTTT
abundance: many
j_gene: TRBJ1-1
d_gene: -
v_gene: TRBV28